This T cell receptor (beta chain) was recovered during a study of T-cell reconstitution after alpha-beta-depleted transplantation in children. TCRbeta library preparation incorporated unique molecular identifiers. TCRdb redid the calling of the PCR reads with MiXCR, one entry per CDR3 protein. In the table there are roughly 500,000 distinct CDR3 sequences, around a third of which are singletons. This CDR3 spans 16 amino acids. From germline, CDR1 is LNHDA and CDR2 SQIVND (reference sequence). The V segment lost 1 base and the J segment 9 bases; nucleotides outside the gene matches: 6. J is TRBJ2-1 and V is TRBV19, with TRBD2 matching 13 bases. Sequenced material: PBMCs from the stem cell graft donor, taken from the stem cell graft. The sequence came from a human donor who donated a stem cell graft to a child with aplastic anemia. CDR3 in amino acids: CASSIGGLAGEGEQFF. The CDR3 DNA sequence: TGTGCCAGTAGTATAGGTGGACTAGCGGGAGAGGGTGAGCAGTTCTTC.